The 16 T cell receptor beta chains listed next were all sequenced from one sample in a study of CD4+ T cells in melanoma. Using immunoSEQ multiplex PCR, the repertoire was profiled, and TCRdb retains in-frame clones only, with some absent. The sample contains 10,000 to 12,000 clones, approximately 72% of which appear only once. Sequencing input: cells from a culture (not recorded whether cultured in vitro). The source is a human donor with melanoma.

The V and J genes are TRBV6-5 and TRBJ2-5; D not certain. The germline gives CDR1 MNHEY, CDR2 SVGAGI. CDR3 length: 13 residues. V lost 9 bases and J lost 2, with 13 bases in between. The CDR3 DNA sequence: TGTGCCAGTACAGCCCGTGGGCAAGAGACCCAGTACTTC. Translation gives CASTARGQETQYF.

The chain recombines TRBV5-5 with TRBJ2-6; TRBD1 aligns across 7 bases. The germline gives CDR1 SGHKS, CDR2 YYEKEE (reference sequence). J gave up 4 bases and V 3 bases, and 10 bases lay outside the gene matches. This CDR3 comprises 17 residues. The chain's CDR3 is CASSSGQALSGANVLTF. In DNA form, the CDR3 reads TGTGCCAGCAGCTCAGGACAGGCTCTGTCCGGGGCCAACGTCCTGACTTTC.

The chain links TRBV4-1 to TRBJ2-7, with TRBD2 matching 7 bases. V shed 6 bases, J shed 1 base, and the junction held 3 bases outside the gene matches. Germline V gene sequence: CDR1 MGHRA, CDR2 YSYEKL. The CDR3 is made up of 13 amino acids. The CDR3 sequence: CASSMGLSYEQYF. CDR3 in DNA: TGCGCCAGCAGTATGGGACTATCCTACGAGCAGTACTTC.

This clone was seen a handful of times. This chain links TRBV6-1 with TRBJ2-2, with 16 bases identical to TRBD2. CDR3 size: 16 residues. V dropped 3 bases and J dropped 5; count of bases not matched to a gene: 0. The germline gives CDR1 MNHNS, CDR2 SASEGT. As DNA, the CDR3 is TGTGCCAGCAGTGAGGGACTAGCGGGGGGGACCGGGGAGCTGTTTTTT. Its translation is CASSEGLAGGTGELFF.

The rearrangement links TRBV7-3 to TRBJ1-1; D uncertain. CDR3 length equals 14 residues. V was cut by 4 bases and J by 3 bases, with 12 bases left in between. Per germline, CDR1 SGHTA and CDR2 FQGTGA. CDR3 sequence: CASSSHPADTEAFF. CDR3 coding DNA: TGTGCCAGCAGCTCGCACCCCGCGGACACTGAAGCTTTCTTT.

This rearrangement joins TRBV28 to TRBJ1-2, with D possibly matching TRBD1 (5 bases). The V end was cut by 2 bases, the J end by 0 bases, with 13 bases between. Germline CDR1 and CDR2: MDHEN and SYDVKM. The CDR3 totals 16 residues. CDR3 bases: TGTGCCAGCAGTTTAAGGGCGGGGGGGGCTAACTATGGCTACACCTTC. It translates to CASSLRAGGANYGYTF.

CDR3: CATGETGSTYEQYF. CDR3 DNA: TGTGCCACCGGAGAGACAGGTTCAACCTACGAGCAGTACTTC. The chain has TRBV5-6 and TRBJ2-7; D may be TRBD1 (6 bases). Trimming left V 9 bases short and J 2 bases short, with 18 bases between. Germline-derived CDR1 and CDR2 are SGHDT and YYEEEE. This CDR3 is 14 amino acids long.

The chain combines TRBV7-2 with TRBJ2-1; 8 bases fit TRBD2. Germline CDR1 is SGHTA and CDR2 is FQGNSA. V was clipped by 5 bases and J by 4 bases; unmatched bases: 7. The CDR3 runs to 15 residues. This CDR3 reads CASSPQPGGYNEQFF. The CDR3 bases are TGTGCCAGCAGCCCACAACCGGGGGGGTACAATGAGCAGTTCTTC. Using reference TRBV7-2 and TRBJ2-1 for the parts outside the CDR3, the full variable domain is GAGVSQSPSNKVTEKGKDVELRCDPISGHTALYWYRQSLGQGLEFLIYFQGNSAPDKSGLPSDRFSAERTGGSVSTLTIQRTQQEDSAVYLCASSPQPGGYNEQFFGPGTRLTVL.

This chain uses TRBV6-5 with TRBJ2-2; D gene uncertain. V was shortened by 6 bases and J by 9 bases, with 14 bases between the two germline ends. Germline V lookup: CDR1 MNHEY, CDR2 SVGAGI. The CDR3 is 13 amino acids. The CDR3 coding sequence is TGTGCCAGCAGCCCCCGGGTGAGGCGGGAGCTGTTTTTT. Amino acids: CASSPRVRRELFF.

The chain carries TRBV4-2 and TRBJ2-3; 9 bases match TRBD2. The V gene end was trimmed by 3 bases and the J gene end by 4 bases; junction bases not matched to a gene: 8. Germline-derived CDR1 and CDR2 are LGHNA and YNFKEQ. The CDR3 has 16 amino acids. CDR3: CASSQGGGAGPDTQYF. The CDR3 bases are TGTGCCAGCAGCCAGGGCGGGGGGGCCGGGCCAGATACGCAGTATTTT.

V is TRBV5-1 and J is TRBJ2-5, with a possible D match to TRBD2 (5 bases). Germline-derived CDR1 and CDR2 are SGHRS and YFSETQ. The germline V and J ends were trimmed by 4 bases and 0 bases, with 7 bases remaining between them. This CDR3 spans 13 amino acids. CDR3 sequence (DNA): TGCGCCAGCAGCGGCGGGTACCAAGAGACCCAGTACTTC. Its protein is CASSGGYQETQYF.

CDR3: CASNSGFTGSKVNQPQHF. In DNA form, the CDR3 reads TGTGCCAGTAACTCAGGTTTTACGGGCAGTAAAGTCAATCAGCCCCAGCATTTT. V and J are TRBV19 and TRBJ1-5; D is unclear. V was pared by 7 bases and J by 3 bases, with 25 bases between. CDR1 LNHDA and CDR2 SQIVND come from the germline V gene (reference sequence). The CDR3 totals 18 residues. Together with reference TRBV19 and TRBJ1-5, the CDR3 gives the full variable domain: DGGITQSPKYLFRKEGQNVTLSCEQNLNHDAMYWYRQDPGQGLRLIYYSQIVNDFQKGDIAEGYSVSREKKESFPLTVTSAQKNPTAFYLCASNSGFTGSKVNQPQHFGDGTRLSIL.

V is TRBV10-2 and J is TRBJ2-3; D possibly corresponds to TRBD2 (6 bases). This CDR3 contains 16 residues. V lost 2 bases and J lost 10, with 22 bases in between. The germline V gene has CDR1 WSHSY and CDR2 SAAADI. The CDR3 coding sequence is TGCGCCAGCAGTGAGGGGTCGTTCCCGACTAGTGGGGCGCAGTATTTT. The encoded protein is CASSEGSFPTSGAQYF.

V is TRBV7-2 and J is TRBJ1-3; tentative D call: TRBD1 (5 bases). This CDR3 is 14 amino acids long. Germline-derived CDR1 and CDR2 are SGHTA and FQGNSA. Trimming stripped 5 bases from V and 4 bases from J, with 12 bases between. The CDR3 DNA is TGTGCCAGCAGCGGCAGGGTATCCGGAAACACCATATATTTT. Its translation is CASSGRVSGNTIYF.

This clone showed up just a few times. This chain joins TRBV5-8 and TRBJ2-7, with 9 nucleotides matching TRBD2. V dropped 4 bases and J dropped 3; count of bases not matched to a gene: 8. Germline V gene data show CDR1 as SGHTS and CDR2 as YDEGEE. The length of the CDR3 is 15 residues. CDR3 sequence reads: CASSRLRGGIYEQYF. The CDR3 coding sequence is TGTGCCAGCAGCCGGTTGCGGGGGGGAATCTACGAGCAGTACTTC.

The chain links TRBV27 to TRBJ2-3, with a possible D match to TRBD1 (6 bases). CDR3 length: 15 amino acids. V dropped 7 bases and J dropped 4 bases, with 18 bases sitting between them. Germline V gene data show CDR1 as MNHEY and CDR2 as SMNVEV (reference sequence). The CDR3 here is CASTQRGGFPDTQYF. The CDR3 coding sequence is TGTGCCAGCACACAACGAGGGGGATTCCCAGATACGCAGTATTTT.